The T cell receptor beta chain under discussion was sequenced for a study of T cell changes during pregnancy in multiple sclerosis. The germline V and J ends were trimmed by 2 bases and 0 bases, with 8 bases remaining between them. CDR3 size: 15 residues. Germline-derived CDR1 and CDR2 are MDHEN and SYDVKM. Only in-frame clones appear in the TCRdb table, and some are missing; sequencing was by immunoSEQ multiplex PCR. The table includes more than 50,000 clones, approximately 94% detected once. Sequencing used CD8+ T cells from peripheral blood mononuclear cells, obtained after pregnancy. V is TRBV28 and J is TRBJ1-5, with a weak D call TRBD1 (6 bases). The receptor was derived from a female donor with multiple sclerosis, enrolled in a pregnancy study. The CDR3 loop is CASSLAGASNQPQHF. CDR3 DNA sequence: TGTGCCAGCAGTTTAGCGGGGGCTAGCAATCAGCCCCAGCATTTT.